Included here is one T cell receptor (beta chain) sequence, with context. The antigen is not known. The sample comes from a study of cytomegalovirus exposure and HLA in healthy donors. General observations from the study: Altogether, 150 to 200 TCR beta chains were recorded as cytomegalovirus-associated. Immune exposure information available was restricted to CMV serostatus. HLA allele associations emerged for roughly 17,000 TCR beta sequences in a later analysis, at 0.05 false discovery rate.

The PCR was carried out with 60 Vbeta primers and 13 Jbeta primers. Authors' analysis steps: About 10 million shared chains were among around 80 million unique TCR beta chains counted in a later analysis. Here immunoSEQ multiplex PCR was the method, and the copy in TCRdb shows in-frame clones only, minus some. That table is the source of V, J and clone size, and D and trimming were worked out from the DNA. The sample includes around 90,000 clones, 85% seen only once; the top ten take 6.5% to 9%. The TCR was taken from a man aged 40-50 years in good health and CMV-seropositive. Sequencing used PBMCs.

CDR3 nucleotides: TGTGCCAGCAGTTCGCCAACAGGGGAGCGCACAGATACGCAGTATTTT. It is translated as CASSSPTGERTDTQYF. This chain connects TRBV21-1 to TRBJ2-3; the table's D call TRBD1 went unverified against the DNA. TRBV21-1 is classified as a pseudogene. This CDR3 has 16 residues.